The source of this T cell receptor (beta chain) is a study of shared clonotypes between healthy human individuals. Study-level information: The cohort had a couple of women and three men, ages 18 to 49. Three plates were used per donor for CD4 naive, three for CD4 memory, two for CD8 naive and one for CD8 memory.

V shed 6 bases and J shed 0 bases, with 11 bases lying between them. This CDR3 is 14 amino acids long. Each sorted subset replicate got 200 ng genomic DNA, approximately 27,000 genomes. Method: immunoSEQ multiplex PCR; TCRdb's copy keeps in-frame clones and lacks some. The sample records around 560,000 clones, around 96% being singletons. A note on this clone: Its antigen is currently unknown.

Study findings and constraints: The diversity represented, both genetic and in exposure history, was limited by few donors.

The naive CD8 population came from CD45RO-negative cells selected for CCR7, without terminally differentiated effector memory CD45RA+ cells. This clonotype originated in a woman aged 25 to 39 in good health. Sequencing used naive CD8+ T cells sorted from blood. The chain links TRBV23-1 to TRBJ1-2; D is ambiguous. TRBV23-1 falls under the ORF class, with uncertain function. The CDR3 sequence: CASSLHRTNYGYTF. DNA for the CDR3: TGCGCCAGCAGCCTTCATCGGACTAACTATGGCTACACCTTC.